The 16 T cell receptor beta chains below all came from one sample that was sequenced in a study of T cell changes during pregnancy in multiple sclerosis. Only in-frame clones appear in the TCRdb table, and some are missing; sequencing was by immunoSEQ multiplex PCR. The sample yields 35,000 to 40,000 clones, roughly 90% seen once. Sequences were derived from CD4+ T cells from peripheral blood mononuclear cells, sampled after pregnancy. These receptors came from a female donor in good health, enrolled as a control in a pregnancy study.

This sequence joins TRBV28 and TRBJ1-4, with D maybe TRBD1 (6 bases). Trimming took 3 bases from V and 0 from J, leaving 14 bases between them. From germline, CDR1 is MDHEN and CDR2 SYDVKM. The CDR3 loop spans 17 amino acids. The CDR3 region is CASSLSWGGTTNEKLFF. The CDR3 bases are TGTGCCAGCAGTTTGAGTTGGGGGGGCACAACTAATGAAAAACTGTTTTTT.

The chain links TRBV27 to TRBJ1-2, with 12 bases matching TRBD1. The ends lost 3 bases at V and 11 bases at J; junction bases unmatched: 19. This CDR3 has 18 amino acids. The germline V gene has CDR1 MNHEY and CDR2 SMNVEV (reference sequence). The CDR3 nucleotides are TGTGCCAGCAGTTTCTTGGGACAGGGGGCGTCCATAACTATGAGGTACACCTTC. It specifies CASSFLGQGASITMRYTF.

The chain carries TRBV5-1 and TRBJ2-2; 11 positions agree with TRBD2. The CDR3 consists of 15 residues. Germline CDR1 reads SGHRS; CDR2 reads YFSETQ. V lost 4 bases, J lost 6 bases, and 5 bases stayed unmatched. The CDR3: CASSSGLAGAGELFF. CDR3 nucleotides: TGCGCCAGCAGCAGTGGACTAGCGGGCGCCGGGGAGCTGTTTTTT.

This clone was picked up one time. The V and J genes are TRBV19 and TRBJ2-7, with 7 bases identical to TRBD1. Germline trimming cut 5 bases from V and 4 bases from J; bases unmatched to any gene: 8. The CDR3 has 14 amino acids. Germline assignment: CDR1 LNHDA and CDR2 SQIVND (reference sequence). CDR3: CASSPGQFRYEQYF. As DNA, the CDR3 is TGTGCCAGTAGTCCGGGACAGTTTCGATACGAGCAGTACTTC.

V is TRBV5-1 and J is TRBJ1-4, with 10 bases identical to TRBD1. The germline V gene encodes CDR1 SGHRS and CDR2 YFSETQ. The CDR3 is 14 amino acids. V shed 4 bases, J shed 7 bases, and the junction held 4 bases outside the gene matches. Here the CDR3 reads CASSRTGGGEKLFF. DNA for the CDR3: TGCGCCAGCAGCAGGACAGGGGGGGGTGAAAAACTGTTTTTT.

The chain uses TRBV19 and TRBJ2-3; D unclear. The CDR3 runs to 13 residues. V gave up 1 base and J gave up 4 bases, with 6 bases separating them. Germline V gene sequence: CDR1 LNHDA, CDR2 SQIVND (reference sequence). CDR3 residues: CASSIASPDTQYF. The CDR3 coding sequence is TGTGCCAGTAGTATAGCGTCCCCAGATACGCAGTATTTT.

The chain couples TRBV5-1 to TRBJ2-5; the D gene is possibly TRBD1 (6 bases). This CDR3 is built from 14 residues. Germline CDR1 reads SGHRS; CDR2 reads YFSETQ. V was clipped by 4 bases and J by 2 bases, with 12 bases between them. The CDR3 protein is CASSDGRGQETQYF. The CDR3, as DNA: TGCGCCAGCAGCGATGGAAGGGGGCAAGAGACCCAGTACTTC.

J is TRBJ2-7 and V is TRBV9, with a weak D call TRBD1 (5 bases). The CDR3 contains 14 residues. V was cut by 1 base and J by 4 bases, with 12 bases left in between. Germline CDR1 reads SGDLS; CDR2 reads YYNGEE. CDR3 bases: TGTGCCAGCAGCGTATCAGGGTTTTCGTACGAGCAGTACTTC. It codes for CASSVSGFSYEQYF. The full variable domain, completed using reference TRBV9 and TRBJ2-7, is DSGVTQTPKHLITATGQRVTLRCSPRSGDLSVYWYQQSLDQGLQFLIQYYNGEERAKGNILERFSAQQFPDLHSELNLSSLELGDSALYFCASSVSGFSYEQYFGPGTRLTVT.

V and J are TRBV11-2 and TRBJ2-5; 8 bases line up with TRBD2. Trimming at V came to 1 base and at J to 2 bases, leaving 3 bases not matched to a gene. The CDR3 extends over 15 amino acids. CDR1 and CDR2 (germline): SGHAT, FQNNGV. The CDR3: CASSLGASGQETQYF. For the CDR3, the DNA is TGTGCCAGCAGCTTAGGGGCTAGCGGGCAAGAGACCCAGTACTTC.

The chain employs TRBV27 and TRBJ1-5; 8 bases are shared with TRBD1. Germline assignment: CDR1 MNHEY and CDR2 SMNVEV (reference sequence). The length of the CDR3 is 16 residues. Trimming at V came to 6 bases and at J to 5 bases, leaving 12 bases not matched to a gene. This chain's CDR3 is CASRATYRGSDQPQHF. The CDR3 nucleotides are TGTGCCAGCAGGGCGACCTACAGGGGGAGTGATCAGCCCCAGCATTTT.

J is TRBJ1-2 and V is TRBV4-3, with 9 bases aligning to TRBD1. The CDR3 covers 18 residues. The V gene's germline CDR1 is LGHNA and CDR2 YSLEER. With V trimmed by 1 base and J by 1 base, 10 bases remained unmatched. The chain's CDR3 is CASSQGPKGGQGNYGYTF. In DNA, the CDR3 is TGCGCCAGCAGCCAAGGCCCCAAGGGGGGACAGGGTAACTATGGCTACACCTTC.

This sequence joins TRBV18 and TRBJ2-7, with 8 bases identical to TRBD1. The germline CDR1 and CDR2 sequences are KGHSH and LQKENI. V lost 3 bases to trimming and J lost 0 bases; unmatched junction nucleotides: 10. There are 17 residues in the CDR3. The CDR3 here is CASSPVGGQGSSYEQYF. The CDR3 nucleotides are TGTGCCAGCTCACCCGTAGGCGGACAGGGCAGCTCCTACGAGCAGTACTTC.

The chain uses TRBV9 and TRBJ1-6; no reliable D call. The CDR3 is 14 residues long. V dropped 2 bases and J dropped 8 bases, with 11 bases sitting between them. Germline V lookup: CDR1 SGDLS, CDR2 YYNGEE. The CDR3 nucleotides are TGTGCCAGCAGCGTGAGGGCGTTGGATTCACCCCTCCACTTT. Its translation is CASSVRALDSPLHF.

The gene calls are TRBV19 and TRBJ2-6, with TRBD1 matching over 7 bases. The germline gives CDR1 LNHDA, CDR2 SQIVND (reference sequence). There are 18 residues in the CDR3. The V gene end was trimmed by 6 bases and the J gene end by 0 bases; junction bases not matched to a gene: 11. The CDR3 reads CASRELGGKSSGANVLTF. In DNA, the CDR3 is TGTGCCAGTAGGGAGTTAGGGGGCAAGAGCTCTGGGGCCAACGTCCTGACTTTC.

The chain employs TRBV5-1 and TRBJ2-7; perhaps TRBD2 as D (5 bases). V was pared by 6 bases and J by 3 bases, with 13 bases between. The CDR3 covers 13 residues. Germline V gives CDR1 SGHRS, CDR2 YFSETQ. CDR3 nucleotides: TGCGCCAGCACCCCCGAGGGTCTCTACGAGCAGTACTTC. This translates into CASTPEGLYEQYF.

This clone occurred once. The chain joins TRBV28 to TRBJ1-1; the D gene is possibly TRBD1 (6 bases). Germline values: CDR1 MDHEN, CDR2 SYDVKM. V shed 4 bases and J shed 1 base, with 19 bases lying between them. This CDR3 contains 17 residues. CDR3 DNA sequence: TGTGCCAGCAGTTACAAAAAATCCGGGACACAGAACACTGAAGCTTTCTTT. Its protein is CASSYKKSGTQNTEAFF.